The 31 T cell receptor beta chains below all came from one sample that was sequenced in a study of T cells in Graves' hyperthyroidism and ophthalmopathy. Template material for amplifying TCR beta CDR3 regions consisted of RNA transcripts. A first-round RT-PCR of the TCR CDR3 used the HTBI primer set. From the multiplex PCR reads, TCRdb called clonotypes with MiXCR, one entry per CDR3 protein. The data show fewer than 350,000 distinct CDR3 sequences, with about 13% seen just once and roughly 7.9% held by the top ten. The sample taken for sequencing was blood. These TCRs come from a woman in her 40s with Graves' hyperthyroidism.

This clonotype was seen many times. V usage is TRBV5-1 and J usage is TRBJ1-2; D unclear. This CDR3 is built from 13 residues. Germline lookup yields CDR1 SGHRS and CDR2 YFSETQ. V lost 0 bases, J lost 6 bases, and 9 bases lay in between. DNA of the CDR3: TGCGCCAGCAGCTTGGCGGGGAGGGATGGCTACACCTTC. This gives the protein CASSLAGRDGYTF. The full variable domain, completed using reference TRBV5-1 and TRBJ1-2, is KAGVTQTPRYLIKTRGQQVTLSCSPISGHRSVSWYQQTPGQGLQFLFEYFSETQRNKGNFPGRFSGRQFSNSRSEMNVSTLELGDSALYLCASSLAGRDGYTFGSGTRLTVV.

This clonotype was seen ten or more times. This sequence joins TRBV28 and TRBJ1-2; D gene uncertain. The CDR3 is 18 amino acids. Trimming cost V 2 bases and J 1 base, with 20 bases left between them. Germline V gives CDR1 MDHEN, CDR2 SYDVKM. The CDR3 spells CASSLVVFGPILNYGYTF. CDR3 DNA: TGTGCCAGCAGTTTAGTTGTGTTCGGACCGATTCTTAACTATGGCTACACCTTC.

The chain uses TRBV5-1 and TRBJ2-5; 12 nucleotides agree with TRBD2. The germline V gene has CDR1 SGHRS and CDR2 YFSETQ. J gave up 3 bases and V 4 bases, and 4 bases lay outside the gene matches. The CDR3 covers 15 residues. Here the CDR3 DNA reads TGCGCCAGCAGCCGGACTAGCGGGGCAAAAGAGACCCAGTACTTC. This translates into CASSRTSGAKETQYF.

The chain has TRBV5-8 and TRBJ2-1, with 7 bases lining up with TRBD2. V shed 3 bases, J shed 9 bases, and the junction held 18 bases outside the gene matches. CDR3 length: 17 amino acids. Germline V gene data show CDR1 as SGHTS and CDR2 as YDEGEE. The CDR3 loop reads CASSSPQAGATFGEQFF. The CDR3 nucleotides are TGTGCCAGCAGCTCCCCCCAGGCGGGAGCCACTTTTGGTGAGCAGTTCTTC.

CDR3 DNA: TGCAGTGCTAGAATTAGCGGGAGTGTGGAAGAGACCCAGTACTTC. Its protein product is CSARISGSVEETQYF. This chain uses TRBV20-1 with TRBJ2-5; 9 bases are shared with TRBD2. Trimming cost V 2 bases and J 3 bases; bases outside gene matches: 7. Germline V gives CDR1 DFQATT, CDR2 SNEGSKA (reference sequence). The CDR3 has 15 amino acids.

This clonotype has just a few counts. This chain uses TRBV6-2 or TRBV6-3 with TRBJ2-1, with D tentatively TRBD1 (6 bases). Germline V gene data show CDR1 as MNHEY and CDR2 as SVGEGT. The CDR3 contains 16 residues. V was shortened by 2 bases and J by 4 bases, with 15 bases between the two germline ends. The CDR3 sequence is CASSYPQGGVYNEQFF. CDR3 bases: TGTGCCAGCAGTTACCCACAGGGTGGAGTGTACAATGAGCAGTTCTTC.

This clonotype was seen more than once but under ten times. V and J are TRBV10-3 and TRBJ1-2, with TRBD1 matching 7 bases. With V trimmed by 5 bases and J by 3 bases, 15 bases remained unmatched. From germline, CDR1 is ENHRY and CDR2 SYGVKD. The CDR3 is 17 amino acids. The CDR3 loop reads CAISSLTGTEAYYGYTF. Here the CDR3 DNA reads TGTGCCATCAGTTCACTTACCGGGACAGAGGCCTACTATGGCTACACCTTC.

This clonotype was observed many times. This chain links TRBV7-2 with TRBJ1-2; D is possibly TRBD1 (5 bases). Per the germline V gene, CDR1 is SGHTA and CDR2 is FQGNSA. The CDR3 covers 15 residues. V shed 0 bases and J shed 4 bases, with 12 bases lying between them. In nucleotides, the CDR3 is TGTGCCAGCAGCTTAGCGGGCAGACAGACCTATGGCTACACCTTC. Encoded protein: CASSLAGRQTYGYTF. Variable domain in full (rest from reference TRBV7-2 and TRBJ1-2): GAGVSQSPSNKVTEKGKDVELRCDPISGHTALYWYRQSLGQGLEFLIYFQGNSAPDKSGLPSDRFSAERTGGSVSTLTIQRTQQEDSAVYLCASSLAGRQTYGYTFGSGTRLTVV.

This clonotype has at least ten counts. The rearrangement uses TRBV13 and TRBJ2-3, with 9 bases that match TRBD1. This CDR3 is built from 18 residues. Germline lookup yields CDR1 PRHDT and CDR2 FYEKMQ (reference sequence). J gave up 5 bases and V 5 bases, and 17 bases lay outside the gene matches. DNA of the CDR3: TGTGCCAGCAGCCCGGGACAGGGTCTGCTGGACTTTCGAGATACGCAGTATTTT. It codes for CASSPGQGLLDFRDTQYF.

A note on this clonotype: A much larger clonotype is one base distant, so this may be a read error. J is TRBJ1-1 and V is TRBV19; 7 bases map to TRBD1. CDR3 length: 13 amino acids. The germline V gene encodes CDR1 LNHDA and CDR2 SQIVND (reference sequence). The J segment lost 6 bases and the V segment lost 2 bases, leaving 3 bases of the junction unmatched. The CDR3 nucleotides read TGTGCCAGTAGTATATTACAGGGGCCTGAAGCTTTCTTT. It specifies CASSILQGPEAFF.

This clonotype was seen repeatedly, ten times or more. The chain couples TRBV6-5 to TRBJ2-7; D may be TRBD1 (5 bases). The V end lost 7 bases, the J end lost 2 bases, and 12 bases lay between the germline ends. The CDR3 loop spans 13 amino acids. The germline CDR1 and CDR2 sequences are MNHEY and SVGAGI. CDR3 bases: TGTGCCAGCATATTGACAGAGACCTACGAGCAGTACTTC. It is translated as CASILTETYEQYF.

This clonotype was seen many times. This sequence joins TRBV20-1 and TRBJ1-1; D not resolved. V lost 3 bases and J 3 bases, leaving 11 bases between the germline ends. The CDR3 consists of 13 residues. CDR1 DFQATT and CDR2 SNEGSKA come from the germline V gene (reference sequence). This chain's CDR3 is CSASLHGDTEAFF. CDR3 bases: TGCAGTGCTAGTCTGCACGGGGACACTGAAGCTTTCTTT.

Many counts were recorded for this clonotype. V usage is TRBV12-3 or TRBV12-4 and J usage is TRBJ1-3; D not resolved. Trimming cost V 8 bases and J 1 base, with 6 bases left between them. The CDR3 is 12 residues long. This CDR3 is CASGASGNTIYF. The CDR3 nucleotides read TGTGCCAGCGGCGCTTCTGGAAACACCATATATTTT.

This clonotype was recorded many times. V usage is TRBV3-1 and J usage is TRBJ2-5; D may be TRBD2 (5 bases). The CDR3 length is 12 residues. Trimming removed 2 bases from V and 5 bases from J, with 6 bases in between. Germline V gives CDR1 LGHDT, CDR2 YNNKEL (reference sequence). This chain's CDR3 is CASSQKRETQYF. CDR3 sequence (DNA): TGTGCCAGCAGCCAAAAGCGGGAGACCCAGTACTTC.

Points on this clonotype: This sequence may be a read error, since a much larger clone differs from it by one base. The rearrangement joins TRBV10-1 to TRBJ2-2, with D possibly being TRBD1 (6 bases). With 4 bases removed from V and 5 bases from J, the gap between germline ends came to 20 bases. The CDR3 covers 17 residues. The V gene's germline CDR1 is WNHNN and CDR2 SYGVQD (reference sequence). CDR3 DNA sequence: TGCGCCAGCAGTGCTCGAGGCCCCAGGGGCAGAACCGGGGAGCTGTTTTTT. Encoded protein: CASSARGPRGRTGELFF.

This clonotype was observed many times. The rearrangement uses TRBV16 and TRBJ1-2; no definite D call. Between the trimmed V and J ends, which lost 5 bases and 5 bases, there was a span of 6 bases. CDR3 size: 11 residues. The germline V gene has CDR1 KGHSY and CDR2 FQNENV. The CDR3 DNA sequence: TGTGCCAGCAGCACGCCTTATGGCTACACCTTC. Its translation is CASSTPYGYTF.

This clonotype occurred a few times. CDR3 residues: CASSTRGGVGSPLHF. The CDR3 DNA sequence: TGTGCCAGTAGTACACGAGGGGGCGTTGGTTCACCCCTCCACTTT. The rearrangement links TRBV19 to TRBJ1-6; the match to TRBD1 covers 7 bases. V dropped 4 bases and J dropped 9; count of bases not matched to a gene: 9. Germline V gene sequence: CDR1 LNHDA, CDR2 SQIVND (reference sequence). There are 15 residues in the CDR3. The whole variable domain, filled in from reference TRBV19 and TRBJ1-6, reads DGGITQSPKYLFRKEGQNVTLSCEQNLNHDAMYWYRQDPGQGLRLIYYSQIVNDFQKGDIAEGYSVSREKKESFPLTVTSAQKNPTAFYLCASSTRGGVGSPLHFGNGTRLTVT.

This clonotype occurred many times. The CDR3 coding sequence is TGTGCCAGCAGCCCGATTTCAGCGGGAGTGAACTACGAGCAGTACTTC. It yields the protein CASSPISAGVNYEQYF. The chain is built from TRBV7-9 and TRBJ2-7; 8 bases agree with TRBD2. From germline, CDR1 is SEHNR and CDR2 FQNEAQ (reference sequence). CDR3 length: 16 amino acids. After removal of 5 bases from V and 3 bases from J, the junction contained 12 bases not matched to a gene.

This clonotype was detected many times. V usage is TRBV7-8 and J usage is TRBJ2-1; no clear D gene. V was cut by 1 base and J by 7 bases, with 20 bases left in between. Germline lookup yields CDR1 SGHVS and CDR2 FQNEAQ. The CDR3 length is 17 residues. CDR3 residues: CASSLGGSSYLRNEQFF. Here the CDR3 DNA reads TGTGCCAGCAGCTTAGGAGGATCCAGTTATCTCCGTAATGAGCAGTTCTTC.

This clonotype was recorded many times. The chain is built from TRBV27 and TRBJ1-6, with 8 bases lining up with TRBD1. The CDR3 length is 15 residues. V dropped 5 bases and J dropped 7; count of bases not matched to a gene: 7. CDR1 is MNHEY and CDR2 is SMNVEV in the germline V gene (reference sequence). The CDR3 coding sequence is TGTGCCAGCAGTGTTACCGGGACAGGAAATTCACCCCTCCACTTT. This sequence encodes CASSVTGTGNSPLHF.

The sample holds many counts of this clonotype. The chain recombines TRBV6-1 with TRBJ2-7; 9 bases line up with TRBD2. V was pared by 6 bases and J by 3 bases, with 6 bases of the junction left unmatched. Germline V CDR1 and CDR2: MNHNS, SASEGT. The CDR3 is 14 residues long. CDR3 loop: CASRRGLAFYEQYF. The CDR3 coding sequence is TGTGCCAGCAGGCGGGGACTAGCCTTCTACGAGCAGTACTTC.

J is TRBJ1-3 and V is TRBV2; D ambiguous. The CDR3 has 13 residues. The V and J ends lost 6 bases and 4 bases respectively, with 10 bases between them. Germline V CDR1 and CDR2: SNHLY, FYNNEI. This chain's CDR3 is CASRVTFGNTIYF. CDR3 DNA sequence: TGTGCCAGCAGGGTTACGTTCGGAAACACCATATATTTT.

This clonotype was counted many times. The chain links TRBV20-1 to TRBJ2-7; TRBD1 aligns across 9 bases. CDR1 and CDR2 from the germline V gene are DFQATT and SNEGSKA (reference sequence). V trimming: 6 bases; J trimming: 4 bases; junction bases outside the gene matches: 10. This CDR3 has 14 amino acids. The CDR3 nucleotides are TGCAGTGCGGAACCCGGGACAGGGTGGTACGAGCAGTACTTC. Encoded protein: CSAEPGTGWYEQYF.

There are a few counts of this clonotype. The conserved closing phenylalanine or tryptophan is absent in this CDR3, likely reflecting a read error. This chain joins TRBV24-1 and TRBJ1-2, with a tentative D call TRBD1 (5 bases). The CDR3 spans 15 residues. From germline, CDR1 is KGHDR and CDR2 SFDVKD. V lost 6 bases to trimming and J lost 5 bases, with 18 bases between them. The CDR3 protein is CATSHPTGHAYGYTL. For the CDR3, the DNA is TGTGCCACCAGTCATCCGACCGGACACGCTTATGGCTACACCCTC.

At least ten counts were recorded for this clonotype. The chain combines TRBV20-1 with TRBJ2-7; the match to TRBD1 covers 9 bases. The ends lost 5 bases at V and 3 bases at J; junction bases unmatched: 8. The V gene's germline CDR1 is DFQATT and CDR2 SNEGSKA (reference sequence). The CDR3 runs to 14 residues. As DNA, the CDR3 is TGCAGTGCTGGGAGCCGGGACAGGGTCTACGAGCAGTACTTC. It is translated as CSAGSRDRVYEQYF.

This clonotype was recorded many times. Here the CDR3 reads CASSLDGNTIYF. CDR3 coding DNA: TGCGCCAGCAGCTTGGATGGAAACACCATATATTTT. The chain joins TRBV5-1 to TRBJ1-3; D unclear. V lost 0 bases and J lost 3, with 1 base in between. CDR3 length: 12 residues. Germline-derived CDR1 and CDR2 are SGHRS and YFSETQ.

In its sample, this clonotype was seen a few times. V usage is TRBV2 and J usage is TRBJ1-3; D is ambiguous. The germline gives CDR1 SNHLY, CDR2 FYNNEI. V shed 4 bases and J shed 0 bases, with 7 bases lying between them. The CDR3 totals 14 residues. The CDR3 sequence: CASSGMDSGNTIYF. In DNA form, the CDR3 reads TGTGCCAGCAGTGGAATGGACTCTGGAAACACCATATATTTT.

This clonotype was counted ten times or more. This chain connects TRBV5-1 to TRBJ2-3; possible D gene TRBD1, 5 bases. The germline V gene encodes CDR1 SGHRS and CDR2 YFSETQ. The CDR3 loop spans 15 amino acids. V lost 2 bases and J 4 bases, leaving 14 bases between the germline ends. The CDR3: CASSFNAGNADTQYF. The CDR3 DNA is TGCGCCAGCAGCTTCAATGCAGGGAATGCAGATACGCAGTATTTT.

As concerns this clonotype: With a much larger clone just one base away, this may be a read error. The chain is built from TRBV6-4 and TRBJ1-6; 7 bases are shared with TRBD1. The ends lost 6 bases at V and 8 bases at J; junction bases unmatched: 10. The CDR3 has 15 residues. Germline V lookup: CDR1 MRHNA, CDR2 SNTAGT. DNA for the CDR3: TGTGCCAGCAGACCCACCGGGACAGAGTATTCACCCCTCCACTTT. Encoded protein: CASRPTGTEYSPLHF.

The J gene is TRBJ1-5, the V gene TRBV4-1, with D perhaps matching TRBD1 (6 bases). The V and J ends lost 1 base and 7 bases respectively, with 14 bases between them. Germline CDR1 reads MGHRA; CDR2 reads YSYEKL. CDR3 length equals 15 residues. The CDR3 DNA follows: TGCGCCAGCAGCCAAGTCTCGGCCGGGGGCCAGCCCCAGCATTTT. This gives the protein CASSQVSAGGQPQHF.

This clonotype was seen many times. J is TRBJ2-3 and V is TRBV27; 13 nucleotides agree with TRBD2. CDR3 length: 16 amino acids. Germline-derived CDR1 and CDR2 are MNHEY and SMNVEV (reference sequence). V gave up 4 bases and J gave up 4 bases; unmatched junction bases: 5. This chain's CDR3 is CASSSGLAGEADTQYF. CDR3 DNA sequence: TGTGCCAGCAGTTCTGGACTAGCGGGAGAGGCAGATACGCAGTATTTT.